The clone carrying this TCR beta chain has more than one count but fewer than ten. Its specificity is unknown. Specified time point: blood 2 weeks post-SBRT. Treatment: 15 Gy SBRT to primary tumor, nephrectomy 4 weeks later. Blood was sampled at baseline, 2 weeks and 4 weeks after SBRT. These data come from a study of radiation and T cells in renal cell carcinoma. On the study more broadly: Nephrectomy followed 15 Gy stereotactic body radiation by 4 weeks.

The assay was immunoSEQ multiplex PCR, and TCRdb's table has in-frame clones only and misses some. The sample has some 120,000 clones, roughly four fifths seen once. Germline CDR1 is MGHRA and CDR2 is YSYEKL. The CDR3 length is 14 residues. V trimming: 4 bases; J trimming: 1 base; junction bases outside the gene matches: 3. General study findings and limits: Top tumor clonotypes rose in blood 2 weeks post-radiation, then contracted.

The specimen comprised blood, sampled from a patient whose treatment included radiotherapy and nephrectomy. The chain carries TRBV4-1 and TRBJ2-5; 7 bases are a match to TRBD1. This sequence was found in a man aged 50 to 59 with renal cell carcinoma. The CDR3 reads CASSLRQGQETQYF. CDR3 bases: TGCGCCAGCAGCCTCAGACAGGGCCAAGAGACCCAGTACTTC.